The 30 T cell receptor beta chains given below trace back to one sample, sequenced in a study of cytomegalovirus exposure and HLA in healthy donors. It was with 60 Vbeta and 13 Jbeta primers that the PCR ran. The data were produced by immunoSEQ multiplex PCR, yet TCRdb's version contains in-frame clones alone and is incomplete. The sample includes roughly 180,000 clones, more than 75% of them seen just once. The sequenced material came from PBMCs. These receptors all come from a woman in her twenties or thirties in good health and CMV-seropositive.

The genes are TRBV5-1 and TRBJ1-5; 7 bases match TRBD1. Trimming removed 0 bases from V and 7 bases from J; junction bases left unmatched: 7. Germline loops: CDR1 SGHRS, CDR2 YFSETQ. The CDR3 is 15 residues long. The DNA for the CDR3 is TGCGCCAGCAGCTTGGAAGGGGGCCGCCAACAGCCCCAGCATTTT. Encoded protein: CASSLEGGRQQPQHF. Filled out from reference TRBV5-1 and TRBJ1-5, the complete variable domain reads KAGVTQTPRYLIKTRGQQVTLSCSPISGHRSVSWYQQTPGQGLQFLFEYFSETQRNKGNFPGRFSGRQFSNSRSEMNVSTLELGDSALYLCASSLEGGRQQPQHFGDGTRLSIL.

This chain uses TRBV5-1 with TRBJ2-7; D is uncertain. Looked up from germline, CDR1 is SGHRS and CDR2 is YFSETQ. Trimming removed 0 bases at V and 2 bases at J, with 12 bases between. The length of the CDR3 is 15 residues. This CDR3 is CASSLANARAYEQYF. The CDR3 coding sequence is TGCGCCAGCAGCTTGGCAAACGCTCGGGCCTACGAGCAGTACTTC.

This clone was seen a few times. The gene calls are TRBV10-3 and TRBJ1-1; 9 nucleotides line up with TRBD1. This CDR3 region has 13 residues. In germline, CDR1 is ENHRY, CDR2 SYGVKD. V lost 8 bases, J lost 5 bases, and 6 bases stayed unmatched. The CDR3 bases are TGTGCCATCTCCGGACAGGGGAGGACTGAAGCTTTCTTT. It translates to CAISGQGRTEAFF.

This chain connects TRBV19 to TRBJ1-4; TRBD1 is a possible D gene (5 bases). This CDR3 has 14 amino acids. Germline CDR1 LNHDA, CDR2 SQIVND (reference sequence). Trimming pared 1 base from V and 8 bases from J, leaving 11 bases between. The CDR3 DNA is TGTGCCAGTAGTATAGCGGGGGAAGCGGAAAAACTGTTTTTT. Protein product: CASSIAGEAEKLFF.

The CDR3, as DNA: TGTGCTAGTGGTTTCGCCCGGAGCCAGCAGTACTTC. This gives the protein CASGFARSQQYF. The chain carries TRBV12-5 and TRBJ2-7; D gene unclear. Deletions cut 3 bases from V and 8 bases from J, with 11 bases between. CDR3 size: 12 residues. Germline CDR1 and CDR2: LGHNT and FRNRAP.

V gene TRBV29-1 combines with J gene TRBJ2-5; D may be TRBD1 (5 bases). The DNA end favors TRBJ2-7, so the J call may be wrong. Per the germline V gene, CDR1 is SQVTM and CDR2 is ANQGSEA. The CDR3 totals 13 residues. The CDR3 coding sequence is TGCAGCGTTGAAATGGACACTCCCTACGAGCAGTACTTC. This translates into CSVEMDTPYEQYF.

The chain uses TRBV6-5 and TRBJ1-1, with 9 bases that match TRBD1. CDR3 size: 15 residues. V was clipped by 5 bases and J by 5 bases; unmatched bases: 9. Germline V gene sequence: CDR1 MNHEY, CDR2 SVGAGI. In DNA form, the CDR3 reads TGTGCCAGCAGTCAATGGGACAGGGAATGGACTGAAGCTTTCTTT. Translated: CASSQWDREWTEAFF.

J is TRBJ2-3 and V is TRBV5-1; possible D gene TRBD1, 6 bases. This CDR3 contains 15 residues. Germline CDR1 and CDR2: SGHRS and YFSETQ. Trimming took 0 bases from V and 3 from J, leaving 11 bases between them. The CDR3 region has the DNA TGCGCCAGCAGCTTGGTCCTACAGGGAACAGATACGCAGTATTTT. Its translation is CASSLVLQGTDTQYF.

The chain carries TRBV2 and TRBJ1-1; D might be TRBD1 (6 bases). CDR1 is SNHLY and CDR2 is FYNNEI in the germline V gene. Trimming removed 0 bases at V and 0 bases at J, with 14 bases between. The CDR3 is 17 amino acids. The CDR3 loop reads CASSEAKGGYMNTEAFF. CDR3 in DNA: TGTGCCAGCAGTGAAGCAAAAGGGGGATACATGAACACTGAAGCTTTCTTT.

The chain has TRBV5-4 and TRBJ1-3, with unresolved D. Germline values: CDR1 SGHNT, CDR2 YYREEE (reference sequence). The ends were cut back, 5 bases at V and 0 bases at J, with 9 bases in the middle. The CDR3 sequence is 14 residues long. DNA for the CDR3: TGTGCCAGCAGTTCACAGTCCTCTGGAAACACCATATATTTT. Encoded protein: CASSSQSSGNTIYF.

The rearrangement uses TRBV5-1 and TRBJ2-3; 8 bases match TRBD2. This CDR3 is 15 amino acids long. The V gene's germline CDR1 is SGHRS and CDR2 YFSETQ. The V segment lost 1 base and the J segment 7 bases; nucleotides outside the gene matches: 8. CDR3 DNA sequence: TGCGCCAGCAGCTTGTCCGGGGGGGCCATAAATACGCAGTATTTT. Protein: CASSLSGGAINTQYF.

The J gene is TRBJ2-5, the V gene TRBV18, with D perhaps matching TRBD1 (6 bases). The CDR3 extends over 15 amino acids. From germline, CDR1 is KGHSH and CDR2 LQKENI. Trimming shortened V by 0 bases and J by 5 bases, and 13 bases separated the two germline ends. CDR3 in amino acids: CASSPPAGVSETQYF. In nucleotides, the CDR3 is TGTGCCAGCTCACCACCGGCAGGGGTATCGGAGACCCAGTACTTC. The entire variable domain, with the rest obtained from reference TRBV18 and TRBJ2-5, is as follows: NAGVMQNPRHLVRRRGQEARLRCSPMKGHSHVYWYRQLPEEGLKFMVYLQKENIIDESGMPKERFSAEFPKEGPSILRIQQVVRGDSAAYFCASSPPAGVSETQYFGPGTRLLVL.

The chain joins TRBV4-3 to TRBJ2-2; 7 positions agree with TRBD2. Germline V gene data show CDR1 as LGHNA and CDR2 as YSLEER. With V trimmed by 1 base and J by 7 bases, 9 bases remained unmatched. The CDR3 is 16 residues long. Here the CDR3 reads CASSQGGLTSSGELFF. CDR3 nucleotides: TGCGCCAGCAGCCAAGGGGGGTTGACTAGCAGCGGGGAGCTGTTTTTT.

The chain couples TRBV7-2 to TRBJ2-1, with D unresolved. CDR3 length equals 13 residues. Per the germline V gene, CDR1 is SGHTA and CDR2 is FQGNSA. Trimming removed 5 bases from V and 6 bases from J, with 11 bases in between. This CDR3 reads CASSLRPGNEQFF. The CDR3 DNA reads as TGTGCCAGCAGCCTACGTCCGGGCAATGAGCAGTTCTTC. Full variable domain (rest looked up from reference TRBV7-2 and TRBJ2-1): GAGVSQSPSNKVTEKGKDVELRCDPISGHTALYWYRQSLGQGLEFLIYFQGNSAPDKSGLPSDRFSAERTGGSVSTLTIQRTQQEDSAVYLCASSLRPGNEQFFGPGTRLTVL.

CDR3 sequence: CASRRGYLAGVTDTQYF. CDR3 bases: TGTGCCAGTAGAAGGGGATACTTAGCGGGGGTTACAGATACGCAGTATTTT. The chain couples TRBV19 to TRBJ2-3; 9 nucleotides agree with TRBD2. The CDR3 spans 17 residues. The V gene's germline CDR1 is LNHDA and CDR2 SQIVND (reference sequence). V was clipped by 6 bases and J by 3 bases; unmatched bases: 13.

The chain combines TRBV4-3 with TRBJ1-5, with TRBD1 identical over 7 bases. The germline V gene encodes CDR1 LGHNA and CDR2 YSLEER. The CDR3 has 17 amino acids. V lost 0 bases, J lost 1 base, and 6 bases stayed unmatched. The chain's CDR3 is CASSQDVAGGSNQPQHF. Written as DNA, the CDR3 is TGCGCCAGCAGCCAAGACGTTGCAGGGGGGAGCAATCAGCCCCAGCATTTT.

This clone has only one observation. The chain carries TRBV7-8 and TRBJ2-5, with D possibly matching TRBD2 (5 bases). The V end lost 6 bases, the J end lost 4 bases, and 15 bases lay between the germline ends. Per the germline V gene, CDR1 is SGHVS and CDR2 is FQNEAQ. This CDR3 region has 14 residues. CDR3 protein: CASRSVSSGETQYF. The CDR3 DNA is TGTGCCAGCAGGTCGGTATCCAGCGGAGAGACCCAGTACTTC. The full variable domain, its missing parts supplied by reference TRBV7-8 and TRBJ2-5, is GAGVSQSPRYKVAKRGQDVALRCDPISGHVSLFWYQQALGQGPEFLTYFQNEAQLDKSGLPSDRFFAERPEGSVSTLKIQRTQQEDSAVYLCASRSVSSGETQYFGPGTRLLVL.

The rearrangement joins TRBV19 to TRBJ2-3; D is ambiguous. V lost 5 bases and J 4 bases, leaving 10 bases between the germline ends. Germline CDR1 reads LNHDA; CDR2 reads SQIVND (reference sequence). The CDR3 is 13 residues long. The CDR3 DNA reads TGTGCCAGTAGTGGATCAGGCCCAGATACGCAGTATTTT. Translated: CASSGSGPDTQYF.

This clone turned up a few times. This chain connects TRBV7-9 to TRBJ1-1; maybe TRBD1 (5 bases). V gave up 0 bases and J gave up 2 bases, with 10 bases separating them. CDR3 length: 15 amino acids. Germline assignment: CDR1 SEHNR and CDR2 FQNEAQ (reference sequence). CDR3 bases: TGTGCCAGCAGCTTAGCGGGGGGACCCAACACTGAAGCTTTCTTT. Encoded protein: CASSLAGGPNTEAFF.

A word on this clone: One junction end does not reproduce the germline sequence, and a read error may be involved. The chain combines TRBV7-9 with TRBJ2-3, with D possibly TRBD2 on 5 matching bases. This CDR3 region has 14 residues. Germline V gene lookup returns CDR1 SEHNR and CDR2 FQNEAQ (reference sequence). CDR3 protein: CSSSLERYTDTQYF. In nucleotides, the CDR3 is TGTTCCAGCAGCTTAGAGCGGTACACAGATACGCAGTATTTT.

The rearrangement uses TRBV10-3 and TRBJ1-2; TRBD1 agrees at 10 bases. CDR3 length: 15 amino acids. Losses at the gene ends were 4 bases for V and 8 bases for J; bases not matched to a gene: 10. Per germline, CDR1 ENHRY and CDR2 SYGVKD. The DNA for the CDR3 is TGTGCCATCAGTGGCCCGGGACAGGGGCTGGAGGGCTACACCTTC. Its protein is CAISGPGQGLEGYTF.

The chain combines TRBV7-8 with TRBJ1-1; 7 positions agree with TRBD1. J gave up 4 bases and V 1 base, and 6 bases lay outside the gene matches. Germline CDR1 and CDR2: SGHVS and FQNEAQ. The CDR3 consists of 15 residues. The CDR3 here is CASSLVGRGFTEAFF. The CDR3 nucleotides read TGTGCCAGCAGCTTAGTAGGCAGGGGGTTCACTGAAGCTTTCTTT.

The chain recombines TRBV7-2 with TRBJ2-7, with 8 bases aligning to TRBD1. In germline, CDR1 is SGHTA, CDR2 FQGNSA. The V and J ends lost 1 base and 4 bases, in that order; junction bases with no gene match: 12. There are 17 residues in the CDR3. CDR3: CASSLVRGRVTVYEQYF. The CDR3 DNA reads TGTGCCAGCAGCTTAGTCAGGGGGCGAGTTACGGTGTACGAGCAGTACTTC.

The V call is TRBV27, the J call TRBJ2-7; 9 nucleotides agree with TRBD1. Trimming removed 6 bases from V and 7 bases from J; junction bases left unmatched: 16. Germline CDR1 MNHEY, CDR2 SMNVEV (reference sequence). This CDR3 contains 16 residues. The CDR3 here is CASSPRPGQGGREQYF. CDR3 bases: TGTGCCAGCAGCCCGCGCCCGGGACAGGGAGGTAGAGAGCAGTACTTC.

The CDR3 reads CASRIDGRNQPQHF. CDR3 DNA sequence: TGTGCCAGTAGGATTGATGGGCGCAATCAGCCCCAGCATTTT. The gene calls are TRBV19 and TRBJ1-5; D is undetermined. Germline-derived CDR1 and CDR2 are LNHDA and SQIVND (reference sequence). Trimming left V 6 bases short and J 2 bases short, with 11 bases between. CDR3 length: 14 residues.

This clone was seen a few times. V and J are TRBV7-2 and TRBJ2-7; weak D call: TRBD1 (5 bases). This CDR3 region has 14 residues. CDR1 SGHTA and CDR2 FQGNSA come from the germline V gene. V was shortened by 5 bases and J by 0 bases, with 11 bases between the two germline ends. This CDR3 reads CASSPQGISYEQYF. In nucleotides, the CDR3 is TGTGCCAGCAGCCCGCAGGGTATCTCCTACGAGCAGTACTTC. The whole variable domain, remainder taken from reference TRBV7-2 and TRBJ2-7, is GAGVSQSPSNKVTEKGKDVELRCDPISGHTALYWYRQSLGQGLEFLIYFQGNSAPDKSGLPSDRFSAERTGGSVSTLTIQRTQQEDSAVYLCASSPQGISYEQYFGPGTRLTVT.

V gene TRBV27 combines with J gene TRBJ2-5; 8 nucleotides match TRBD2. V trimming: 3 bases; J trimming: 3 bases; junction bases outside the gene matches: 3. CDR1 is MNHEY and CDR2 is SMNVEV in the germline V gene (reference sequence). The CDR3 runs 14 residues. In nucleotides, the CDR3 is TGTGCCAGCAGTTTCTATAGCGGGGAAGAGACCCAGTACTTC. Amino acids: CASSFYSGEETQYF.

This chain connects TRBV27 to TRBJ2-2; TRBD2 aligns across 9 bases. Trimming cost V 2 bases and J 4 bases; bases outside gene matches: 5. The CDR3 runs 16 residues. Germline V gene lookup returns CDR1 MNHEY and CDR2 SMNVEV (reference sequence). The CDR3 sequence: CASSLAGGLFTGELFF. CDR3 bases: TGTGCCAGCAGTTTAGCGGGGGGGCTGTTCACCGGGGAGCTGTTTTTT.

The chain joins TRBV7-3 to TRBJ2-3, with 7 nucleotides matching TRBD2. The CDR3 is 16 residues long. V was pared by 5 bases and J by 0 bases, with 8 bases of the junction left unmatched. CDR1 SGHTA and CDR2 FQGTGA come from the germline V gene. In DNA form, the CDR3 reads TGTGCCAGCAGCCTCCTTGGCGGGGGAAGCACAGATACGCAGTATTTT. Translated: CASSLLGGGSTDTQYF.

The V and J genes are TRBV7-8 and TRBJ1-5; maybe TRBD1 (5 bases). Trimming removed 8 bases at V and 6 bases at J, with 14 bases between. Germline assignment: CDR1 SGHVS and CDR2 FQNEAQ. The CDR3 spans 13 residues. CDR3 sequence: CASGIQGGQPQHF. The CDR3 DNA follows: TGTGCCAGCGGGATCCAGGGCGGTCAGCCCCAGCATTTT.